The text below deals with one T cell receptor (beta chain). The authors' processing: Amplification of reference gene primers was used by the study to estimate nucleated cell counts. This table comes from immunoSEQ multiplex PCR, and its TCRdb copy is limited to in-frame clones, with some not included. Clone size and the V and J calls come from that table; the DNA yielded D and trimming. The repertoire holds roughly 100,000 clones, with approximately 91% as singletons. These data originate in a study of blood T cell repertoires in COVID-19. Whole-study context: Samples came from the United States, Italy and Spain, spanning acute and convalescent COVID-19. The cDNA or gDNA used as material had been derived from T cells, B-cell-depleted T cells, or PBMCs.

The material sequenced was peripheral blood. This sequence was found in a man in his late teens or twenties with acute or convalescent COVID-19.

The CDR3 is CASSREADTQYF. For the CDR3, the DNA is TGTGCCAGCAGCCGAGAAGCTGATACGCAGTATTTT. This chain uses TRBV12-3 or TRBV12-4 with TRBJ2-3; no firm D call. The CDR3 consists of 12 residues. With 6 bases removed from V and 6 bases from J, the gap between germline ends came to 10 bases.